This TCR beta chain appears in the sequencing data of a study of T cell changes during pregnancy in multiple sclerosis. This clone was seen only a few times. V was cut by 10 bases and J by 0 bases, with 10 bases left in between. CDR1 and CDR2 (germline): ENHRY, SYGVKD. The CDR3 length is 13 residues. Here immunoSEQ multiplex PCR was the method, and the copy in TCRdb shows in-frame clones only, minus some. Altogether 65,000 to 85,000 clones are present, around 94% being singletons, with the ten largest covering less than 0.15%. The clonotype originates from a female donor with multiple sclerosis, enrolled in a pregnancy study. Sequencing used CD4+ T cells from peripheral blood mononuclear cells, obtained after pregnancy. The V and J genes are TRBV10-3 and TRBJ1-3; D uncertain. CDR3 residues: CATHTSSGNTIYF. The DNA of the CDR3 is TGTGCCACTCACACCTCCTCTGGAAACACCATATATTTT.